Detailed here is one T cell receptor beta chain. There is no known antigen for this receptor. Base qualities were left out, and no much larger clone turns up one base away. For sequencing of the TCRbeta CDR3 region, genomic DNA was extracted from the sorted cells. The immunoSEQ Assay was used for sequencing of TCRbeta CDR3 regions. The source is immuneACCESS, and TCRdb retained only in-frame sequences with V and J called. Part of the clones is not carried over; for the studies checked, unresolved V genes explain less than half of this, and the remainder is unexplained. The sample table contains approximately 69,000 clones; only one count was recorded for 70% to 90% of them. 5.5% to 7% of the sample is in the top ten clones. This record comes from a study of OX40 agonist ivuxolimab in advanced cancers. At the level of the whole study: Ivuxolimab, which targeted the costimulatory receptor OX40 (CD134), was an agonistic, fully human IgG2 monoclonal antibody. The paper reports the monotherapy dose-escalation portion (N of about 51 patients) of the phase I ivuxolimab trial. In the dose-escalation cohort, roughly 82% of patients were male, and the mean age was around 65 years with a range of roughly 20 to 80. The point of sequencing TCRbeta in the periphery was to test whether ivuxolimab changed TCR sequence diversity and drove clonal T-cell expansion. Partial responses were achieved by three dose-escalation patients, of whom one had hepatocellular carcinoma and two had cutaneous melanoma. Of the roughly 52 dose-escalation patients, hepatocellular carcinoma was present in roughly 19, melanoma in around 15, renal cell carcinoma in 9 and head and neck cancer in 9. Prior anti-PD-1, anti-PD-L1 or anti-CTLA-4 therapy was permitted, and checkpoint inhibitors had been received by about two fifths of dose-escalation patients. Intravenous ivuxolimab was administered to patients every 2 weeks at six dose levels: 0.01, 0.1, 0.3, 1.5, 3 and 10 mg/kg.

Study-level results and caveats: Low levels of normalized T-cell clonal expansion were also shown by some nonresponding patients. On average, CD8+ T cells showed more expanded clones than CD4+ T cells after ivuxolimab. At doses of 0.1 to 3.0 mg/kg, clonal expansion of both CD4+ and CD8+ blood T cells was observed from baseline to week 6. In the 0.1-3.0 mg/kg groups, partial responders had among the lowest normalized peripheral clonal expansion, particularly in CD8+ T cells. Which antigens the clonally expanded peripheral T cells were specific for was not determined.

The trial excluded patients who had a history of autoimmune disease or were on systemic immunosuppression. Peripheral blood for TCR sequencing was collected from all dose cohorts at baseline, on cycle 4 day 1, and on cycle 7 day 1. Samples were obtained from an open-label, multicenter, first-in-human phase I dose-escalation trial of ivuxolimab. Adults with locally advanced or metastatic head and neck squamous cell, hepatocellular, melanoma or renal cell carcinoma were enrolled in the trial. Before TCR sequencing, CD4+ T cells and CD8+ T cells were sorted from peripheral blood as separate populations. The CDR3 has 13 amino acids, counting the end cysteine and phenylalanine. Just the 39-base CDR3 DNA is kept, in frame starting at base 1. Cut back by 5 bases and 3 bases, the V and J ends lie 9 bases apart. From the germline V gene, CDR1 is MDHEN and CDR2 is SYDVKM.

This receptor was taken from an adult with an advanced solid tumor such as melanoma, head and neck, liver or kidney cancer. This receptor chain uses TRBV28 and TRBJ2-3, with the D gene not clear enough to name. Sample: CD4+ or CD8+ T cells sorted from blood, taken in a trial of the OX40 agonist ivuxolimab. In nucleotides, the sequence is TGTGCCAGCAGTCCCCCGGGTACAGATACGCAGTATTTT. It specifies CASSPPGTDTQYF. Full variable domain (CDR3 extended with the reference TRBV28 and TRBJ2-3 proteins): DVKVTQSSRYLVKRTGEKVFLECVQDMDHENMFWYRQDPGLGLRLIYFSYDVKMKEKGDIPEGYSVSREKKERFSLILESASTNQTSMYLCASSPPGTDTQYFGPGTRLTVL.